The 21 T cell receptor beta chains below come from one sample, sequenced in a study of cytomegalovirus exposure and HLA in healthy donors. Clones were sequenced by immunoSEQ multiplex PCR, and TCRdb holds only the in-frame ones, with some missing. In the table there are approximately 59,000 clones, over 90% of which are singletons. Source material: PBMCs. Receptors originate from a man aged 18 to 30 in good health and CMV-seropositive.

The V and J genes are TRBV9 and TRBJ1-4, with TRBD1 matching 7 bases. CDR1 and CDR2 from the germline V gene are SGDLS and YYNGEE. CDR3 length: 17 amino acids. The ends lost 4 bases at V and 6 bases at J; junction bases unmatched: 15. Here the CDR3 DNA reads TGTGCCAGCAGCCCCCAAGGGAGGAGGGGGCATGATGAAAAACTGTTTTTT. It specifies CASSPQGRRGHDEKLFF.

The chain carries TRBV28 and TRBJ1-1; tentatively, D is TRBD1 (5 bases). Germline V CDR1 and CDR2: MDHEN, SYDVKM. The CDR3 length is 16 residues. V gave up 5 bases and J gave up 0 bases, with 16 bases separating them. In DNA form, the CDR3 reads TGTGCCAGCAGTCCGAATATTTGGGGGGTGAACACTGAAGCTTTCTTT. Translating it yields CASSPNIWGVNTEAFF.

The chain joins TRBV27 to TRBJ1-1; 9 positions agree with TRBD1. CDR1 is MNHEY and CDR2 is SMNVEV in the germline V gene (reference sequence). The J segment lost 3 bases and the V segment lost 4 bases, leaving 6 bases of the junction unmatched. The CDR3 is 15 residues long. The CDR3 nucleotides read TGTGCCAGCAGTTCCGGGGGGACAGGGCACACTGAAGCTTTCTTT. It translates to CASSSGGTGHTEAFF.

The chain combines TRBV9 with TRBJ2-1, with TRBD1 identical over 7 bases. With 3 bases clipped from V and 12 bases from J, the junction kept 9 bases outside the gene matches. In germline, CDR1 is SGDLS, CDR2 YYNGEE. The CDR3 extends over 13 amino acids. The CDR3 DNA is TGTGCCAGCAGCGGTCCCAGGGGGATAGGGCAGTTCTTC. This gives the protein CASSGPRGIGQFF. The whole variable domain, filled in from reference TRBV9 and TRBJ2-1, reads DSGVTQTPKHLITATGQRVTLRCSPRSGDLSVYWYQQSLDQGLQFLIQYYNGEERAKGNILERFSAQQFPDLHSELNLSSLELGDSALYFCASSGPRGIGQFFGPGTRLTVL.

The V call is TRBV30, the J call TRBJ1-1; 9 nucleotides line up with TRBD1. The CDR3 has 13 residues. V lost 3 bases to trimming and J lost 5 bases; unmatched junction nucleotides: 4. CDR1 is GTSNPN, CDR2 SVGIG, per germline (reference sequence). The CDR3 loop reads CAWSGTGWTEAFF. CDR3 DNA sequence: TGTGCCTGGAGCGGGACAGGGTGGACTGAAGCTTTCTTT.

The rearrangement joins TRBV7-8 to TRBJ2-5; D remains unclear. In germline, CDR1 is SGHVS, CDR2 FQNEAQ. V was shortened by 8 bases and J by 0 bases, with 13 bases between the two germline ends. This CDR3 is 14 amino acids long. In DNA form, the CDR3 reads TGTGCCAGCGGTCCCTTCGGGTACCAAGAGACCCAGTACTTC. As protein: CASGPFGYQETQYF.

This sequence joins TRBV28 and TRBJ1-5; 10 bases agree with TRBD1. Germline-derived CDR1 and CDR2 are MDHEN and SYDVKM. This CDR3 spans 16 amino acids. Losses at the gene ends were 4 bases for V and 6 bases for J; bases not matched to a gene: 9. The CDR3 nucleotides are TGTGCCAGCAGTTCTAGCTTGTGGACAGGGGGTCAGCCCCAGCATTTT. It specifies CASSSSLWTGGQPQHF. The variable domain in full, completed from reference TRBV28 and TRBJ1-5, reads DVKVTQSSRYLVKRTGEKVFLECVQDMDHENMFWYRQDPGLGLRLIYFSYDVKMKEKGDIPEGYSVSREKKERFSLILESASTNQTSMYLCASSSSLWTGGQPQHFGDGTRLSIL.

The chain carries TRBV13 and TRBJ2-5; 9 bases agree with TRBD1. Germline-derived CDR1 and CDR2 are PRHDT and FYEKMQ (reference sequence). The V gene end was trimmed by 4 bases and the J gene end by 5 bases; junction bases not matched to a gene: 8. The CDR3 spans 15 residues. The CDR3 coding sequence is TGTGCCAGCAGCTCGACAGGGGGTGCCCGGGAGACCCAGTACTTC. Translating gives CASSSTGGARETQYF.

This chain links TRBV7-9 with TRBJ1-4, with D maybe TRBD1 (6 bases). In germline, CDR1 is SEHNR, CDR2 FQNEAQ (reference sequence). This CDR3 is 15 amino acids long. Deletions cut 3 bases from V and 5 bases from J, with 13 bases between. In nucleotides, the CDR3 is TGTGCCAGCAGCTTCCCGACAGGCCCCAATGAAAAACTGTTTTTT. It is translated as CASSFPTGPNEKLFF.

The rearrangement uses TRBV30 and TRBJ2-7; possible D gene TRBD2, 5 bases. The CDR3 loop spans 13 amino acids. V lost 2 bases and J 2 bases, leaving 10 bases between the germline ends. In germline, CDR1 is GTSNPN, CDR2 SVGIG (reference sequence). The chain's CDR3 is CAWSSQRPYEQYF. DNA for the CDR3: TGTGCCTGGAGTTCCCAGCGGCCCTACGAGCAGTACTTC.

This chain uses TRBV5-1 with TRBJ2-1; 7 nucleotides line up with TRBD1. Germline-derived CDR1 and CDR2 are SGHRS and YFSETQ. The trim removed 2 bases at V and 8 bases at J, leaving 4 bases unmatched. This CDR3 has 13 residues. CDR3 coding DNA: TGCGCCAGCAGCTTAACAGGGGTGTATGAGCAGTTCTTC. It specifies CASSLTGVYEQFF.

The chain is built from TRBV29-1 and TRBJ2-7; 7 bases align to TRBD2. This CDR3 spans 11 amino acids. Trimming at V came to 6 bases and at J to 9 bases, leaving 8 bases not matched to a gene. Germline V gene sequence: CDR1 SQVTM, CDR2 ANQGSEA. CDR3 DNA: TGCAGCGTGGTGATTGGGAGGGGGCAGTACTTC. It is translated as CSVVIGRGQYF.

CDR3 nucleotide sequence: TGTGCCAGCAGCCAAGACGTGAGCTACGAGCAGTACTTC. Translation gives CASSQDVSYEQYF. V gene TRBV14 combines with J gene TRBJ2-7, with unresolved D. The CDR3 has 13 residues. The V gene lost 0 bases and the J gene lost 3 bases, with 6 bases spanning the gap. Looked up from germline, CDR1 is SGHDN and CDR2 is FVKESK.

CDR3: CASSPKQRLNTEAFF. The DNA for the CDR3 is TGTGCCAGCAGTCCTAAACAGAGATTGAACACTGAAGCTTTCTTT. The J gene is TRBJ1-1, the V gene TRBV7-9; D gene ambiguous. This CDR3 is 15 amino acids long. V lost 6 bases and J 0 bases, leaving 14 bases between the germline ends. Germline CDR1 SEHNR, CDR2 FQNEAQ (reference sequence).

This clone was observed a few times. As DNA, the CDR3 is TGTGCCAGCAGTCCGTTGACTAGCGGGAGTTACGAGCAGTACTTC. Residues: CASSPLTSGSYEQYF. V gene TRBV4-2 combines with J gene TRBJ2-7; 12 bases align to TRBD2. V was pared by 6 bases and J by 4 bases, with 7 bases of the junction left unmatched. Per germline, CDR1 LGHNA and CDR2 YNFKEQ. The CDR3 extends over 15 amino acids.

The V and J genes are TRBV18 and TRBJ2-7; a possible D gene is TRBD2 (5 bases). V was trimmed by 3 bases and J by 3 bases, leaving 6 bases between them. This CDR3 contains 12 residues. Germline assignment: CDR1 KGHSH and CDR2 LQKENI. DNA of the CDR3: TGTGCCAGCTCACCGGGAGACTACGAGCAGTACTTC. Protein sequence: CASSPGDYEQYF.

The rearrangement joins TRBV28 to TRBJ2-3; tentative D call: TRBD2 (5 bases). CDR3 length: 14 amino acids. Per the germline V gene, CDR1 is MDHEN and CDR2 is SYDVKM. V dropped 5 bases and J dropped 2 bases, with 11 bases sitting between them. The chain's CDR3 is CASSRTPYTDTQYF. The CDR3 bases are TGTGCCAGCAGTCGGACTCCGTACACAGATACGCAGTATTTT. The variable domain in full, with the rest retrieved from reference TRBV28 and TRBJ2-3, is DVKVTQSSRYLVKRTGEKVFLECVQDMDHENMFWYRQDPGLGLRLIYFSYDVKMKEKGDIPEGYSVSREKKERFSLILESASTNQTSMYLCASSRTPYTDTQYFGPGTRLTVL.

The rearrangement links TRBV28 to TRBJ1-2; no reliable D call. With 3 bases removed from V and 4 bases from J, the gap between germline ends came to 12 bases. Germline CDR1 is MDHEN and CDR2 is SYDVKM. This CDR3 is 14 amino acids long. CDR3 bases: TGTGCCAGCAGTTTCGGGAGGCCCCCCTATGGCTACACCTTC. This encodes CASSFGRPPYGYTF.

J is TRBJ1-4 and V is TRBV5-3; 10 nucleotides line up with TRBD1. TRBV5-3 is placed among ORFs of uncertain function. The CDR3 totals 18 residues. The V segment lost 1 base and the J segment 0 bases; nucleotides outside the gene matches: 6. The CDR3 reads CARSLTGQGPSTNEKLFF. As DNA, the CDR3 is TGTGCCAGAAGCTTGACGGGACAGGGGCCTTCAACTAATGAAAAACTGTTTTTT.

This clone has a single count. CDR3 DNA sequence: TGTGCCAGCAGTTTAGATGGGGCCTCTGGGGCCAACGTCCTGACTTTC. Translated: CASSLDGASGANVLTF. V is TRBV27 and J is TRBJ2-6; tentative D call: TRBD1 (5 bases). Germline CDR1 is MNHEY and CDR2 is SMNVEV (reference sequence). Trimming took 2 bases from V and 0 from J, leaving 8 bases between them. This CDR3 has 16 amino acids.

This clone was counted a single time. The V and J genes are TRBV28 and TRBJ1-5; 12 bases agree with TRBD1. The junction had 9 bases not matched to a gene; V was cut back by 6 bases and J by 6 bases. Germline V lookup: CDR1 MDHEN, CDR2 SYDVKM. CDR3 length: 16 amino acids. CDR3 nucleotide sequence: TGTGCCAGCAGGCAACCGGGGACAGGGGGCCTTCAGCCCCAGCATTTT. It specifies CASRQPGTGGLQPQHF.